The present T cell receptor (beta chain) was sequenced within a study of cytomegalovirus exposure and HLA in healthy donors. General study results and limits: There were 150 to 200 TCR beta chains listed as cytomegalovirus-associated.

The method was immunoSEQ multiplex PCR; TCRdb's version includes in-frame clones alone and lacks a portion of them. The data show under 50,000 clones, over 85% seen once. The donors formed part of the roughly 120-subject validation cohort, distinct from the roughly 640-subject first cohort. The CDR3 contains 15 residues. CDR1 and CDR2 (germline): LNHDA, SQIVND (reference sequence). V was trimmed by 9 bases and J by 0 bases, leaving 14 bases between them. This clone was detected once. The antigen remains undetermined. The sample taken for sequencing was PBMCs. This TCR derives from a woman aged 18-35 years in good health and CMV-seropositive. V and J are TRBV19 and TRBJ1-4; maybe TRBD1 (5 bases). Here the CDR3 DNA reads TGTGCCAGCGAAGCAACAGGCACAACTAATGAAAAACTGTTTTTT. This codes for CASEATGTTNEKLFF.